Sequencing of this T cell receptor (beta chain) was carried out in a study of graft-versus-host responses after intestinal transplantation. As for the study in general: Each transplant was multivisceral, liver-intestinal, or isolated intestinal. Anti-thymocyte globulin was used for induction in all recipients, who then took tacrolimus and steroids for roughly 3 years.

Overall study findings and caveats: In recipient marrow, GvH clones were found, and some appeared first in ileum or blood. Early declines in HvG clones that occurred post-transplant were associated with peak circulating GvH clone levels.

Both intraepithelial and lamina propria lymphocytes were released by processing graft tissue. The V gene lost 4 bases and the J gene lost 5 bases, with 12 bases spanning the gap. The CDR3 length is 13 residues. CDR1 PRHDT and CDR2 FYEKMQ come from the germline V gene (reference sequence). Concerning this clone: Its antigen is unidentified.

Assay: immunoSEQ multiplex PCR; the TCRdb copy retains only in-frame clones and omits some. The table records under 75,000 clones, roughly 89% of them present only once. The J gene is TRBJ2-7, the V gene TRBV13; TRBD1 might be the D (5 bases). Sequencing was performed on ileum tissue, taken 350 to 400 days after transplant. This TCR was sampled from a human patient who received an intestinal transplant, so some T cells may come from the graft donor. The CDR3 sequence is CASSSPGLNEQYF. The CDR3 DNA is TGTGCCAGCAGCTCACCAGGGCTCAACGAGCAGTACTTC. Together with reference TRBV13 and TRBJ2-7, the CDR3 gives the full variable domain: AAGVIQSPRHLIKEKRETATLKCYPIPRHDTVYWYQQGPGQDPQFLISFYEKMQSDKGSIPDRFSAQQFSDYHSELNMSSLELGDSALYFCASSSPGLNEQYFGPGTRLTVT.